The TCR beta chain under discussion was sequenced for a study of cytomegalovirus exposure and HLA in healthy donors. Study background: As an earlier analysis found, 180 million or so T cells yielded around 110 million unique TCR beta sequences.

PCR used 60 Vbeta primers and 13 Jbeta primers. Profiled with immunoSEQ multiplex PCR; TCRdb holds only in-frame clones, not every one. Of some 150,000 clones in the sample, more than 65% were seen once. V lost 4 bases, J lost 4 bases, and 14 bases lay in between. The germline V gene has CDR1 SGHRS and CDR2 YFSETQ. The CDR3 is made up of 14 amino acids. What was sequenced was PBMCs. This sequence was found in a woman aged 25 to 45 in good health and CMV-seronegative. The chain employs TRBV5-1 and TRBJ2-5; the D gene is possibly TRBD2 (6 bases). Here the CDR3 DNA reads TGCGCCAGCAGCACCGGTCTGGAGGGAGAGACCCAGTACTTC. It encodes CASSTGLEGETQYF.